This entry lists 6 T cell receptor beta chains sequenced from one sample in a study of neurological immune-mediated disorders. TCRdb re-derived calls from the 5' RACE reads in MiXCR, one entry per CDR3 protein. The sample contains tens of thousands of distinct CDR3 sequences, over 10% of which appear only once. Sequenced input: PBMCs. The source of these receptors is a man aged 60 to 75 in good health.

The table lists this clonotype with many counts. The chain uses TRBV5-1 and TRBJ1-5; D is undetermined. The CDR3 consists of 14 residues. Germline CDR1 reads SGHRS; CDR2 reads YFSETQ. Trimming removed 0 bases from V and 8 bases from J, with 12 bases in between. The CDR3 DNA is TGCGCCAGCAGCTTGGCCAGCCCCGGTGAGCCCCAGCATTTT. Translation: CASSLASPGEPQHF.

There are many counts of this clonotype. This chain uses TRBV20-1 with TRBJ2-5; D is perhaps TRBD2 (6 bases). CDR3 length: 13 amino acids. Trimming removed 5 bases from V and 2 bases from J, with 12 bases in between. Germline values: CDR1 DFQATT, CDR2 SNEGSKA (reference sequence). CDR3 loop: CSAPWGVQETQYF. The CDR3 nucleotides read TGCAGTGCTCCGTGGGGGGTACAAGAGACCCAGTACTTC.

This sequence joins TRBV6-2 or TRBV6-3 and TRBJ2-3; TRBD2 matches 7 bases. V lost 4 bases, J lost 4 bases, and 14 bases stayed unmatched. Germline V gene data show CDR1 as MNHEY and CDR2 as SVGEGT. There are 17 residues in the CDR3. The CDR3 region is CASSSRSAGTVADTQYF. CDR3 bases: TGTGCCAGCAGTTCGAGGTCAGCGGGGACTGTGGCAGATACGCAGTATTTT.

In this sample, this clonotype turned up many times. The V call is TRBV20-1, the J call TRBJ2-3; 13 nucleotides agree with TRBD2. CDR1 is DFQATT and CDR2 is SNEGSKA in the germline V gene (reference sequence). This CDR3 spans 18 amino acids. The V and J ends lost 0 bases and 6 bases, in that order; junction bases with no gene match: 12. CDR3 region: CSARDSRSGTSGVDTQYF. The CDR3 nucleotides read TGCAGTGCTAGAGATTCCCGCTCCGGGACTAGCGGGGTCGATACGCAGTATTTT.

Ten or more counts support this clonotype. The J gene is TRBJ1-1, the V gene TRBV4-3; D is perhaps TRBD1 (5 bases). The CDR3 sequence is 16 residues long. The germline V and J ends were trimmed by 1 base and 1 base, with 13 bases remaining between them. Germline V gene sequence: CDR1 LGHNA, CDR2 YSLEER. The CDR3 is CASSQGWGSGNTEAFF. CDR3 bases: TGCGCCAGCAGCCAAGGGTGGGGGTCGGGGAACACTGAAGCTTTCTTT.

This clonotype was counted ten times or more. The gene calls are TRBV20-1 and TRBJ2-7; TRBD2 matches at 8 bases. Germline V lookup: CDR1 DFQATT, CDR2 SNEGSKA (reference sequence). The CDR3 spans 14 residues. J was trimmed by 6 bases and V by 6 bases; bases with no gene match: 13. DNA of the CDR3: TGCAGTGCGAGCGGCGGGGGGCCTTTGGGCGAGCAGTACTTC. This gives the protein CSASGGGPLGEQYF.